This TCR beta chain was recovered during a study of patients and donors after allogeneic stem cell transplantation. This clonotype was detected ten times or more. MiXCR, applied by TCRdb to the RT-PCR reads, yields one record per CDR3 protein. The repertoire includes some 880,000 distinct CDR3 sequences, 18% of them detected once, and 5% to 7.5% sits in the top ten. The receptor's source is a human donor who was either an allogeneic HSCT recipient or a stem cell or donor lymphocyte infusion donor (not recorded which). It is not recorded whose cells these are; they may come from a transplant donor. Sequencing was performed on blood, either unsorted or a sorted T cell fraction (not recorded which).

CDR3 sequence reads: CAINLPDGADTQYF. CDR3 nucleotide sequence: TGTGCCATCAATCTGCCGGACGGGGCAGATACGCAGTATTTT. This sequence joins TRBV10-3 and TRBJ2-3; a weak D match, TRBD2 (5 bases). Looked up from germline, CDR1 is ENHRY and CDR2 is SYGVKD. Trimming took 7 bases from V and 4 from J, leaving 15 bases between them. The CDR3 loop spans 14 amino acids.